This entry lists 22 T cell receptor beta chains sequenced from one sample in a study of cytomegalovirus exposure and HLA in healthy donors. Both 60 Vbeta primers and 13 Jbeta primers went into the PCR. Data came from immunoSEQ multiplex PCR; TCRdb stores just in-frame clones and leaves some out. Of approximately 150,000 clones detected, just under 65% appear once; the ten largest clones hold roughly 7%. The material sequenced was PBMCs. The receptors shown here come from an older woman in good health and CMV-seropositive.

This chain uses TRBV5-1 with TRBJ1-1, with a weak D call TRBD1 (6 bases). Trimming cost V 4 bases and J 1 base, with 14 bases left between them. Germline V gives CDR1 SGHRS, CDR2 YFSETQ. The CDR3 is 15 amino acids. CDR3 sequence reads: CASSPMTGGNTEAFF. CDR3 in DNA: TGCGCCAGCAGCCCGATGACAGGAGGGAACACTGAAGCTTTCTTT.

This rearrangement joins TRBV18 to TRBJ1-1; D not certain. CDR1 is KGHSH and CDR2 is LQKENI in the germline V gene. CDR3 size: 12 residues. The V end lost 3 bases, the J end lost 12 bases, and 14 bases lay between the germline ends. The CDR3 DNA reads as TGTGCCAGCTCACCTTTCGGAGAGACTCCTTTCTTT. The encoded protein is CASSPFGETPFF.

The chain is built from TRBV4-2 and TRBJ2-3, with D perhaps TRBD2 (5 bases). The CDR3 loop spans 16 amino acids. Germline lookup yields CDR1 LGHNA and CDR2 YNFKEQ. Trimming shortened V by 4 bases and J by 3 bases, and 17 bases separated the two germline ends. The CDR3 DNA is TGTGCCAGCAGCCCCGAGGGAGTGAGAGTTACAGATACGCAGTATTTT. This encodes CASSPEGVRVTDTQYF.

This clone has just a few counts. V and J are TRBV7-2 and TRBJ2-7, with D uncertain. Trimming took 0 bases from V and 2 from J, leaving 11 bases between them. CDR1 is SGHTA, CDR2 FQGNSA, per germline. The CDR3 consists of 15 residues. The DNA for the CDR3 is TGTGCCAGCAGCTTAGCCCTAGAGGCGGCCTACGAGCAGTACTTC. Translated: CASSLALEAAYEQYF.

The chain recombines TRBV5-8 with TRBJ1-2; a possible D gene is TRBD1 (6 bases). The CDR3 length is 15 residues. V dropped 0 bases and J dropped 1 base, with 10 bases sitting between them. The V gene's germline CDR1 is SGHTS and CDR2 YDEGEE. This chain's CDR3 is CASSLAGRGNYGYTF. DNA for the CDR3: TGTGCCAGCAGCTTGGCCGGCAGGGGTAACTATGGCTACACCTTC.

The chain employs TRBV11-2 and TRBJ2-5; 8 positions match TRBD2. The germline V gene has CDR1 SGHAT and CDR2 FQNNGV. The J segment lost 4 bases and the V segment lost 8 bases, leaving 18 bases of the junction unmatched. The CDR3 loop spans 17 amino acids. CDR3 coding DNA: TGTGCCAGCTCGTTACCGGGACTAGGGAAAAAAGGAGAGACCCAGTACTTC. This encodes CASSLPGLGKKGETQYF.

The chain combines TRBV2 with TRBJ1-5, with D unresolved. Deletions cut 11 bases from V and 0 bases from J, with 11 bases between. The germline gives CDR1 SNHLY, CDR2 FYNNEI. The CDR3 runs to 13 residues. The CDR3 DNA sequence: TGTGCCTGTGCGAGGAATAGCAATCAGCCCCAGCATTTT. It translates to CACARNSNQPQHF.

The chain couples TRBV11-1 to TRBJ2-3, with 12 nucleotides matching TRBD2. The germline V gene has CDR1 SGHAT and CDR2 FQDESV (reference sequence). The CDR3 totals 16 residues. V shed 5 bases and J 0 bases; nucleotides not matched to a gene: 3. The CDR3 reads CASSGLAGPSTDTQYF. In nucleotides, the CDR3 is TGTGCCAGCAGCGGACTAGCGGGACCTAGCACAGATACGCAGTATTTT.

The rearrangement joins TRBV7-6 to TRBJ2-1, with 11 bases matching TRBD1. The CDR3 spans 16 residues. The germline V gene encodes CDR1 SGHVS and CDR2 FNYEAQ. After removal of 4 bases from V and 9 bases from J, the junction contained 11 bases not matched to a gene. The chain's CDR3 is CASSSTPGQGGVEQFF. In nucleotides, the CDR3 is TGTGCCAGCAGCTCAACCCCGGGACAGGGGGGAGTTGAGCAGTTCTTC.

The chain employs TRBV5-1 and TRBJ2-6; D gene unclear. This CDR3 spans 15 amino acids. CDR1 SGHRS and CDR2 YFSETQ come from the germline V gene. The V and J ends lost 7 bases and 0 bases respectively, with 11 bases between them. The CDR3 spells CASALTGSGANVLTF. CDR3 DNA: TGCGCCAGCGCTTTAACCGGCTCTGGGGCCAACGTCCTGACTTTC.

The rearrangement links TRBV29-1 to TRBJ1-1; a weak D match, TRBD1 (5 bases). Germline-derived CDR1 and CDR2 are SQVTM and ANQGSEA. Trimming shortened V by 3 bases and J by 4 bases, and 15 bases separated the two germline ends. CDR3 length equals 14 residues. The CDR3 loop is CSVEGGKRGTEAFF. The CDR3 DNA is TGCAGCGTTGAGGGGGGTAAGAGAGGCACTGAAGCTTTCTTT.

V and J are TRBV18 and TRBJ2-7; no clear D gene. Per germline, CDR1 KGHSH and CDR2 LQKENI. This CDR3 region has 14 residues. With 1 base removed from V and 1 base from J, the gap between germline ends came to 8 bases. The DNA of the CDR3 is TGTGCCAGCTCACCACAACGAGAGTCCTACGAGCAGTACTTC. It encodes CASSPQRESYEQYF.

The chain combines TRBV2 with TRBJ1-5; 7 positions match TRBD1. The germline CDR1 and CDR2 sequences are SNHLY and FYNNEI. V lost 1 base to trimming and J lost 5 bases; unmatched junction nucleotides: 5. The CDR3 length is 15 residues. The CDR3 DNA reads TGTGCCAGCAGTGAAGGACAGGGAGGCCATCAGCCCCAGCATTTT. Translating it yields CASSEGQGGHQPQHF.

This chain links TRBV4-3 with TRBJ2-7; no firm D call. This CDR3 spans 16 amino acids. Trimming stripped 1 base from V and 2 bases from J, with 15 bases between. Germline-derived CDR1 and CDR2 are LGHNA and YSLEER. The CDR3 region is CASSQVTERTPYEQYF. CDR3 DNA sequence: TGCGCCAGCAGCCAAGTAACAGAGAGAACGCCCTACGAGCAGTACTTC.

V and J are TRBV5-1 and TRBJ1-1; TRBD1 is a possible D gene (6 bases). Deletions cut 4 bases from V and 0 bases from J, with 10 bases between. This CDR3 contains 14 residues. CDR1 and CDR2 (germline): SGHRS, YFSETQ. CDR3 residues: CASSTTGMNTEAFF. DNA for the CDR3: TGCGCCAGCAGCACTACAGGGATGAACACTGAAGCTTTCTTT.

The chain links TRBV12-5 to TRBJ2-1, with 7 bases that match TRBD2. This CDR3 contains 16 residues. V shed 3 bases and J 4 bases; nucleotides not matched to a gene: 9. In germline, CDR1 is LGHNT, CDR2 FRNRAP. CDR3 sequence reads: CASGLGSGIRYNEQFF. For the CDR3, the DNA is TGTGCTAGTGGTTTAGGAAGCGGGATACGTTACAATGAGCAGTTCTTC.

This clone was recorded once. As DNA, the CDR3 is TGTGCCATCAGTGTGGCGGGACAGAGCTCCTACGAGCAGTACTTC. This translates into CAISVAGQSSYEQYF. The chain employs TRBV10-3 and TRBJ2-5, with D maybe TRBD1 (7 bases). TRBJ2-7 matches the DNA end more closely, so the J call is doubtful. CDR1 ENHRY and CDR2 SYGVKD come from the germline V gene. The CDR3 is 15 residues long.

The chain couples TRBV4-1 to TRBJ1-5, with TRBD1 identical over 7 bases. The CDR3 runs 16 residues. Unmatched junction bases numbered 8, after V lost 4 bases and J lost 2 bases. Germline V lookup: CDR1 MGHRA, CDR2 YSYEKL. This CDR3 reads CASSRNRGEGNQPQHF. CDR3 nucleotide sequence: TGCGCCAGCAGCCGAAACAGGGGAGAGGGCAATCAGCCCCAGCATTTT.

The rearrangement links TRBV7-2 to TRBJ2-5, with 9 bases lining up with TRBD2. V shed 3 bases, J shed 4 bases, and the junction held 6 bases outside the gene matches. In germline, CDR1 is SGHTA, CDR2 FQGNSA. The CDR3 totals 15 residues. In DNA form, the CDR3 reads TGTGCCAGCAGCTTTAGCGGGAGCGAAGGAGAGACCCAGTACTTC. This gives the protein CASSFSGSEGETQYF.

The genes are TRBV21-1 and TRBJ2-7; TRBD2 reflects the table's D call only, with no check against the DNA. TRBV21-1 is a known pseudogene. The CDR3 loop spans 13 amino acids. CDR3: CASSKGRIYEQYF. The CDR3 region has the DNA TGTGCCAGCAGCAAGGGGAGGATATACGAGCAGTACTTC.

This clone was detected only a few times. The genes are TRBV19 and TRBJ2-3; tentatively, D is TRBD1 (5 bases). Deletions cut 4 bases from V and 2 bases from J, with 10 bases between. The CDR3 covers 14 residues. Germline V gene lookup returns CDR1 LNHDA and CDR2 SQIVND (reference sequence). The DNA of the CDR3 is TGTGCCAGTAGTAATGGGGCATACACAGATACGCAGTATTTT. Protein: CASSNGAYTDTQYF.

This sequence joins TRBV5-6 and TRBJ2-2, with D perhaps matching TRBD2 (6 bases). The CDR3 runs 15 residues. V lost 4 bases to trimming and J lost 2 bases, with 12 bases between them. From germline, CDR1 is SGHDT and CDR2 YYEEEE. The CDR3 region is CASSPFGGNTGELFF. CDR3 nucleotides: TGTGCCAGCAGCCCTTTCGGGGGAAACACCGGGGAGCTGTTTTTT.